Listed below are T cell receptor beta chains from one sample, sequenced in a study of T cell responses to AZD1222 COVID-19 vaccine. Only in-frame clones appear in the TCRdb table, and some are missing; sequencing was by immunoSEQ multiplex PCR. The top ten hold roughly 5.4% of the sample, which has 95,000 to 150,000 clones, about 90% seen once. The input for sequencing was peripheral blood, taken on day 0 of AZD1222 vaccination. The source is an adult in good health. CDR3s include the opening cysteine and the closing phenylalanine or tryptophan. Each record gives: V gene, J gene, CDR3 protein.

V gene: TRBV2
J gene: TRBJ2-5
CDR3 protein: CASTPSGWETQYF

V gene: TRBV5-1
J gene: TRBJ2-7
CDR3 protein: CASSPRTTGSFYEQYF

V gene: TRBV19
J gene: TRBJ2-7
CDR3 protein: CACKGSGSYEQYF

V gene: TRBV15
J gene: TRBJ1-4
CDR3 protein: CATSRAGEKLFF

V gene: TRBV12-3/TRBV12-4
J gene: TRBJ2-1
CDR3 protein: CASSARLADEQFF

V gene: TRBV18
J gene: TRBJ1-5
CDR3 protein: CASSPDSNQPQHF

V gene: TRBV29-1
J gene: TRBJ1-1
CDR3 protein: CSVGGLNKNTEAFF

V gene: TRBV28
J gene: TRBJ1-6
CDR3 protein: CASSPSRDSPLHF

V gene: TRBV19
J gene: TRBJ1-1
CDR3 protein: CASSGWTGGTEAFF

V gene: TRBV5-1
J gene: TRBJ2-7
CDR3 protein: CASSPGQGPYEQYF

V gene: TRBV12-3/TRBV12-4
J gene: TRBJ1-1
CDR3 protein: CASRASGTREAFF